One and the same sample provided the 25 T cell receptor beta chains below, sequenced in a study of blood T cell repertoires in COVID-19. Repertoires were generated with immunoSEQ multiplex PCR, while TCRdb's copy carries only in-frame clones and drops some. Found here are 130,000 or so clones, about four fifths of them singletons; the top ten hold just under 5%. The sample comprised peripheral blood. Receptors were obtained from a woman aged 65 to 85 with COVID-19, enrolled during active disease.

This clone came up once. The chain employs TRBV19 and TRBJ1-6, with D hard to call. The CDR3 spans 14 residues. The germline V and J ends were trimmed by 4 bases and 6 bases, with 10 bases remaining between them. CDR1 and CDR2 (germline): LNHDA, SQIVND (reference sequence). The CDR3 protein is CASSTGSSNSPLHF. In DNA, the CDR3 is TGTGCCAGTAGTACAGGATCTTCTAATTCACCCCTCCACTTT.

This clone was counted a few times. The gene calls are TRBV7-9 and TRBJ1-5; possible D gene TRBD1, 6 bases. Germline CDR1 and CDR2: SEHNR and FQNEAQ (reference sequence). This CDR3 is built from 15 residues. Between the trimmed V and J ends, which lost 3 bases and 4 bases, there was a span of 13 bases. For the CDR3, the DNA is TGTGCCAGCAGCTTCGCGGGGGGCCCTAATCAGCCCCAGCATTTT. Its protein product is CASSFAGGPNQPQHF. Looking up the rest from reference TRBV7-9 and TRBJ1-5 gives the full variable domain: DTGVSQNPRHKITKRGQNVTFRCDPISEHNRLYWYRQTLGQGPEFLTYFQNEAQLEKSRLLSDRFSAERPKGSFSTLEIQRTEQGDSAMYLCASSFAGGPNQPQHFGDGTRLSIL.

This clone was seen a few times. The chain links TRBV7-2 to TRBJ2-3, with a possible D match to TRBD1 (5 bases). CDR3 length: 17 amino acids. V was pared by 5 bases and J by 2 bases, with 20 bases between. Germline CDR1 reads SGHTA; CDR2 reads FQGNSA. The CDR3 DNA reads as TGTGCCAGCAGCCCAGCCCCGGCAGGGCTCCTCACAGATACGCAGTATTTT. This translates into CASSPAPAGLLTDTQYF.

The chain couples TRBV2 to TRBJ2-5, with D perhaps TRBD2 (6 bases). The germline V and J ends were trimmed by 8 bases and 4 bases, with 11 bases remaining between them. The CDR3 loop spans 12 amino acids. CDR1 SNHLY and CDR2 FYNNEI come from the germline V gene. The CDR3 DNA follows: TGTGCCAGCGGAATCGGGGGAGAGACCCAGTACTTC. This codes for CASGIGGETQYF.

This chain links TRBV7-6 with TRBJ2-7; 9 bases are a match to TRBD1. The V gene end was trimmed by 3 bases and the J gene end by 1 base; junction bases not matched to a gene: 1. The CDR3 runs 14 residues. Germline V gene sequence: CDR1 SGHVS, CDR2 FNYEAQ. The CDR3 nucleotides read TGTGCCAGCAGCTTTGGGACAGGGTCCTACGAGCAGTACTTC. Translation gives CASSFGTGSYEQYF.

The V gene is TRBV7-8, the J gene TRBJ2-5, with 11 bases fitting TRBD2. The CDR3 is 16 amino acids. The germline V gene has CDR1 SGHVS and CDR2 FQNEAQ. With V trimmed by 4 bases and J by 1 base, 5 bases remained unmatched. The CDR3 nucleotides are TGTGCCAGCAGCTGGTCTAGCGGGGGGTTCCAAGAGACCCAGTACTTC. This sequence encodes CASSWSSGGFQETQYF.

This clone was picked up a small number of times. The V gene is TRBV7-9, the J gene TRBJ2-1, with a weak D call TRBD2 (5 bases). CDR3 length equals 13 residues. V was pared by 5 bases and J by 9 bases, with 14 bases between. CDR1 and CDR2 (germline): SEHNR, FQNEAQ (reference sequence). CDR3 protein: CASSRDQMGEQFF. The CDR3 bases are TGTGCCAGCAGCCGGGATCAAATGGGTGAGCAGTTCTTC.

The gene calls are TRBV5-4 and TRBJ1-1; TRBD1 might be the D (6 bases). This CDR3 comprises 19 residues. The germline CDR1 and CDR2 sequences are SGHNT and YYREEE (reference sequence). The ends were cut back, 6 bases at V and 0 bases at J, with 27 bases in the middle. As DNA, the CDR3 is TGTGCCAGCACCTCGGGGGGCGGTGGGGGCCGAGGAATGAACACTGAAGCTTTCTTT. Its protein product is CASTSGGGGGRGMNTEAFF.

The V and J genes are TRBV9 and TRBJ1-1; D call uncertain. The CDR3 length is 15 residues. The V gene lost 0 bases and the J gene lost 2 bases, with 11 bases spanning the gap. From germline, CDR1 is SGDLS and CDR2 YYNGEE. CDR3: CASSVADGANTEAFF. For the CDR3, the DNA is TGTGCCAGCAGCGTAGCTGATGGAGCTAACACTGAAGCTTTCTTT.

V usage is TRBV28 and J usage is TRBJ2-4, with 8 bases fitting TRBD1. The CDR3 sequence is 15 residues long. Trimming took 4 bases from V and 3 from J; bases not matched to a gene: 5. CDR1 and CDR2 (germline): MDHEN, SYDVKM. This chain's CDR3 is CASSSLTGDKNIQYF. Here the CDR3 DNA reads TGTGCCAGCAGTTCCCTGACAGGGGACAAAAACATTCAGTACTTC.

V gene TRBV5-4 combines with J gene TRBJ2-7; the D gene is possibly TRBD1 (5 bases). This CDR3 comprises 17 residues. Germline values: CDR1 SGHNT, CDR2 YYREEE (reference sequence). V was cut by 1 base and J by 0 bases, with 17 bases left in between. CDR3 loop: CASSLTPHRYSSYEQYF. The DNA for the CDR3 is TGTGCCAGCAGCTTGACCCCCCACAGGTACAGCTCCTACGAGCAGTACTTC. The full variable domain, with the rest looked up from reference TRBV5-4 and TRBJ2-7, is ETGVTQSPTHLIKTRGQQVTLRCSSQSGHNTVSWYQQALGQGPQFIFQYYREEENGRGNFPPRFSGLQFPNYSSELNVNALELDDSALYLCASSLTPHRYSSYEQYFGPGTRLTVT.

The chain recombines TRBV28 with TRBJ2-5, with a tentative D call TRBD2 (5 bases). V lost 8 bases and J 4 bases, leaving 20 bases between the germline ends. Germline CDR1 and CDR2: MDHEN and SYDVKM. The CDR3 runs 15 residues. The CDR3 nucleotides are TGTGCCAGCGGACCCGCGGGTGCGGCCGGAGAGACCCAGTACTTC. It encodes CASGPAGAAGETQYF. The full variable domain, rest sourced from reference TRBV28 and TRBJ2-5, is DVKVTQSSRYLVKRTGEKVFLECVQDMDHENMFWYRQDPGLGLRLIYFSYDVKMKEKGDIPEGYSVSREKKERFSLILESASTNQTSMYLCASGPAGAAGETQYFGPGTRLLVL.

This rearrangement joins TRBV18 to TRBJ1-6; no firm D call. CDR3 length equals 17 residues. CDR1 is KGHSH and CDR2 is LQKENI in the germline V gene. Deletions cut 1 base from V and 0 bases from J, with 10 bases between. The CDR3 sequence: CASSPLVWSSYNSPLHF. The CDR3 nucleotides read TGTGCCAGCTCACCACTAGTCTGGAGCTCCTATAATTCACCCCTCCACTTT.

The genes are TRBV4-1 and TRBJ1-4, with a weak D call TRBD1 (6 bases). The CDR3 is 15 amino acids. Trimming pared 4 bases from V and 4 bases from J, leaving 13 bases between. Per the germline V gene, CDR1 is MGHRA and CDR2 is YSYEKL. This CDR3 reads CASSRSDSFNEKLFF. As DNA, the CDR3 is TGCGCCAGCAGCCGATCGGACAGTTTTAATGAAAAACTGTTTTTT.

This clone came up once. The chain combines TRBV15 with TRBJ1-2, with 10 bases aligning to TRBD1. V was clipped by 4 bases and J by 5 bases; unmatched bases: 7. The CDR3 has 15 residues. Germline V lookup: CDR1 LNHNV, CDR2 YYDKDF (reference sequence). The CDR3 DNA reads TGTGCCACCAGCATCCATGGGACAGGGGAGTATGGCTACACCTTC. Amino acid sequence: CATSIHGTGEYGYTF. Combining the CDR3 with reference TRBV15 and TRBJ1-2 gives the whole variable domain DAMVIQNPRYQVTQFGKPVTLSCSQTLNHNVMYWYQQKSSQAPKLLFHYYDKDFNNEADTPDNFQSRRPNTSFCFLDIRSPGLGDTAMYLCATSIHGTGEYGYTFGSGTRLTVV.

This clone was recorded only once. The V and J genes are TRBV5-4 and TRBJ2-5; the D gene is possibly TRBD1 (6 bases). This CDR3 has 14 residues. V lost 3 bases to trimming and J lost 2 bases, with 11 bases between them. The germline gives CDR1 SGHNT, CDR2 YYREEE (reference sequence). The CDR3 region has the DNA TGTGCCAGCAGCTGGGTGGACAGACAAGAGACCCAGTACTTC. It translates to CASSWVDRQETQYF.

The V and J genes are TRBV12-3 or TRBV12-4 and TRBJ2-2; D not certain. The CDR3 is 13 residues long. The V end was cut by 5 bases, the J end by 5 bases, with 9 bases between. CDR3 region: CASSTAKTGELFF. CDR3 in DNA: TGTGCCAGCAGTACTGCAAAAACCGGGGAGCTGTTTTTT.

The chain carries TRBV5-8 and TRBJ1-2; the D is unclear. V dropped 5 bases and J dropped 4 bases, with 15 bases sitting between them. Per the germline V gene, CDR1 is SGHTS and CDR2 is YDEGEE. The CDR3 sequence is 14 residues long. This CDR3 reads CASSRGQEGYGYTF. CDR3 sequence (DNA): TGTGCCAGCAGTCGGGGTCAGGAAGGCTATGGCTACACCTTC.

J is TRBJ2-1 and V is TRBV7-2; TRBD2 matches at 16 bases. The length of the CDR3 is 15 residues. Unmatched junction bases numbered 6, after V lost 1 base and J lost 15 bases. Germline values: CDR1 SGHTA, CDR2 FQGNSA. DNA for the CDR3: TGTGCCAGCAGCTTAGGTGGGACTAGCGGGGGGGCCCCGTTCTTC. This translates into CASSLGGTSGGAPFF.

The CDR3 coding sequence is TGTGCCAGCAGTCCCCTAGGGACAACCTATGGCTACACCTTC. It yields the protein CASSPLGTTYGYTF. This chain connects TRBV2 to TRBJ1-2, with a possible D match to TRBD1 (6 bases). V was cut by 5 bases and J by 4 bases, with 14 bases left in between. This CDR3 region has 14 residues. Germline assignment: CDR1 SNHLY and CDR2 FYNNEI.

The chain links TRBV6-1 to TRBJ1-2; D remains unclear. The CDR3 has 13 residues. The germline V gene has CDR1 MNHNS and CDR2 SASEGT. Deletions cut 2 bases from V and 9 bases from J, with 13 bases between. The chain's CDR3 is CASSELSVGSYTF. The CDR3 coding sequence is TGTGCCAGCAGTGAACTCTCCGTCGGGAGCTACACCTTC.

This clone was recorded only once. The chain is built from TRBV7-8 and TRBJ1-2; D remains unclear. The CDR3 spans 14 residues. V shed 1 base and J shed 8 bases, with 14 bases lying between them. Germline CDR1 SGHVS, CDR2 FQNEAQ. The CDR3 loop is CASSLDTAVRGYTF. The CDR3 bases are TGTGCCAGCAGCTTAGATACGGCGGTACGCGGCTACACCTTC.

This chain links TRBV14 with TRBJ2-2; 8 bases align to TRBD2. Germline trimming cut 4 bases from V and 4 bases from J; bases unmatched to any gene: 5. CDR3 length equals 15 residues. The germline V gene has CDR1 SGHDN and CDR2 FVKESK. The CDR3: CASSPHSGGTGELFF. In DNA, the CDR3 is TGTGCCAGCAGCCCCCACAGCGGGGGCACCGGGGAGCTGTTTTTT.

The CDR3 DNA is TGTGCCAGTAGTCCGGTTCCCTTTATCGGCTACACCTTC. Encoded protein: CASSPVPFIGYTF. J is TRBJ1-2 and V is TRBV19, with no clear D. V gave up 5 bases and J gave up 8 bases, with 15 bases separating them. The length of the CDR3 is 13 residues. CDR1 LNHDA and CDR2 SQIVND come from the germline V gene (reference sequence). The full variable domain, completed using reference TRBV19 and TRBJ1-2, is DGGITQSPKYLFRKEGQNVTLSCEQNLNHDAMYWYRQDPGQGLRLIYYSQIVNDFQKGDIAEGYSVSREKKESFPLTVTSAQKNPTAFYLCASSPVPFIGYTFGSGTRLTVV.

The V and J genes are TRBV20-1 and TRBJ2-1; TRBD2 matches 8 bases. CDR3 size: 14 residues. The ends lost 3 bases at V and 6 bases at J; junction bases unmatched: 7. Per the germline V gene, CDR1 is DFQATT and CDR2 is SNEGSKA (reference sequence). The CDR3 coding sequence is TGCAGTGCTAGTTCAGCGGGGGATATCAATGAGCAGTTCTTC. Encoded protein: CSASSAGDINEQFF.